This TCR beta chain was sequenced during a study of cytomegalovirus exposure and HLA in healthy donors. Study details: An analysis done earlier identified about 100 million unique TCR beta sequences from approximately 180 million T cells.

The CDR3 has 14 residues. CDR1 is SGHAT, CDR2 FQNNGV, per germline. Trimming cost V 1 base and J 7 bases; bases outside gene matches: 3. Both 60 Vbeta primers and 13 Jbeta primers went into the PCR. Method: immunoSEQ multiplex PCR; TCRdb's copy keeps in-frame clones and lacks some. The sample records approximately 100,000 clones, 82% being singletons. As concerns this clone: What it recognizes is unknown.

Regarding the study as a whole: Most likely, a cluster of highly shared sequence variants arose as a sequencing artifact.

The sequence was obtained from a man aged 45-65 years in good health and CMV-seronegative. The material sequenced was PBMCs. V gene TRBV11-2 combines with J gene TRBJ2-7; 11 positions agree with TRBD1. In DNA form, the CDR3 reads TGTGCCAGCAGCTTAGGGGACAGGGGGTCGGAGCAGTACGTC. Translating it yields CASSLGDRGSEQYV.